Sequencing of this TCR beta chain was carried out in a study of T-cell reconstitution after alpha-beta-depleted transplantation in children. Study observations and caveats: From newly produced T cells came most of the T-cell counts and diversity one year after transplant. The high TCRbeta diversity at day 60 in some patients came from surviving recipient T cells and thymic progenitors. It was reported that alpha-beta T cells came from several hundred expanded graft clones (about two months after transplant).

Per the germline V gene, CDR1 is SGHRS and CDR2 is YFSETQ. The CDR3 has 18 residues. After removal of 4 bases from V and 0 bases from J, the junction contained 6 bases not matched to a gene. This clonotype was seen at least ten times. Its specificity is unknown. TCRbeta library preparation incorporated unique molecular identifiers. Each CDR3 protein gets one entry after TCRdb re-called the PCR reads with MiXCR. The profile covers 490,000 or so distinct CDR3 sequences, with about 10% appearing a single time and around 2% taken by the ten largest. The clonotype comes from a child aged 2 to 15 with inherited bone marrow failure, due to receive a stem cell transplant. V gene TRBV5-1 combines with J gene TRBJ2-3, with TRBD2 matching 15 bases. The source material was PBMCs, sampled before TCRalphabeta/CD19-depleted stem cell transplant. Here the CDR3 DNA reads TGCGCCAGCAGCACTGGACTAGCGGGAGGGGGAAGCACAGATACGCAGTATTTT. This gives the protein CASSTGLAGGGSTDTQYF.